The present T cell receptor (beta chain) was sequenced within a study of blood T cell repertoires in COVID-19. The CDR3 totals 15 residues. Trimming pared 2 bases from V and 1 base from J, leaving 10 bases between. Germline CDR1 reads MNHEY; CDR2 reads SMNVEV (reference sequence). Generated by immunoSEQ multiplex PCR, the TCRdb table keeps only in-frame clones and is missing some. This table has 150,000 to 200,000 clones, approximately 88% appearing once. Residents of 20 to 25 US areas, aged about 18 to 89 years, made up the participants. The source is a man in his 70s who had been exposed to COVID-19. This sequence joins TRBV27 and TRBJ2-3; D is undetermined. Sequenced input: PBMCs or T cells enriched from blood (not recorded which). This CDR3 is CASSLEAQRTDTQYF. For the CDR3, the DNA is TGTGCCAGCAGTTTAGAGGCCCAGCGCACAGATACGCAGTATTTT.